The 10 T cell receptor beta chains below all came from one sample that was sequenced in a study of blood T cells in healthy people across ages. Primers used in a second PCR of about 7 to 12 cycles were a sample-barcoded 5' primer and a J-beta primer mix. TCRdb processed the 5' RACE reads anew with MiXCR; each CDR3 protein has one entry. The sample consists of over a million distinct CDR3 sequences, approximately 63% of them appearing once. The sequencing sample was made of blood. The receptor source for this set is a young man in good health.

There are a few counts of this clonotype. The chain couples TRBV6-6 to TRBJ1-2; D gene unclear. CDR1 is MNHNY and CDR2 is SVGAGI in the germline V gene (reference sequence). Trimming pared 8 bases from V and 4 bases from J, leaving 20 bases between. There are 15 residues in the CDR3. The CDR3 spells CASYGVHQVTYGYTF. The CDR3 DNA reads TGTGCCAGCTATGGGGTCCACCAAGTTACCTATGGCTACACCTTC.

V is TRBV7-2 and J is TRBJ2-1; 10 bases line up with TRBD2. The germline V gene has CDR1 SGHTA and CDR2 FQGNSA. The V and J ends lost 1 base and 5 bases, in that order; junction bases with no gene match: 11. The CDR3 has 18 amino acids. CDR3 bases: TGTGCCAGCAGCTTAGTCGTGCGGCTAGCGGGAGTGAACAATGAGCAGTTCTTC. It yields the protein CASSLVVRLAGVNNEQFF.

This chain joins TRBV7-9 and TRBJ1-1; TRBD1 agrees at 7 bases. In germline, CDR1 is SEHNR, CDR2 FQNEAQ (reference sequence). The CDR3 consists of 15 residues. V was clipped by 3 bases and J by 5 bases; unmatched bases: 9. In nucleotides, the CDR3 is TGTGCCAGCAGCTTCAGTGGTAGGGGGCTAACTGAAGCTTTCTTT. Protein product: CASSFSGRGLTEAFF.

V gene TRBV7-9 combines with J gene TRBJ1-2; D remains ambiguous. V lost 8 bases to trimming and J lost 2 bases, with 9 bases between them. CDR1 is SEHNR, CDR2 FQNEAQ, per germline (reference sequence). CDR3 length: 12 residues. The CDR3: CASPSENYGYTF. The CDR3 bases are TGTGCCAGCCCCTCCGAGAACTATGGCTACACCTTC.

The chain links TRBV13 to TRBJ2-5, with D tentatively TRBD2 (6 bases). The V end lost 4 bases, the J end lost 5 bases, and 11 bases lay between the germline ends. The CDR3 extends over 13 amino acids. Looked up from germline, CDR1 is PRHDT and CDR2 is FYEKMQ (reference sequence). The CDR3 sequence: CASSSEGSETQYF. CDR3 in DNA: TGTGCCAGCAGCTCGGAGGGTAGCGAGACCCAGTACTTC. The variable domain in full, completed from reference TRBV13 and TRBJ2-5, reads AAGVIQSPRHLIKEKRETATLKCYPIPRHDTVYWYQQGPGQDPQFLISFYEKMQSDKGSIPDRFSAQQFSDYHSELNMSSLELGDSALYFCASSSEGSETQYFGPGTRLLVL.

The chain combines TRBV7-9 with TRBJ2-7, with a possible D match to TRBD1 (5 bases). Germline assignment: CDR1 SEHNR and CDR2 FQNEAQ (reference sequence). V lost 3 bases and J 1 base, leaving 13 bases between the germline ends. The CDR3 is 15 residues long. CDR3 region: CASSFGIQGSYEQYF. The CDR3 nucleotides are TGTGCCAGCAGCTTTGGGATCCAGGGTTCCTACGAGCAGTACTTC.

This clonotype showed up just a few times. The chain recombines TRBV4-1 with TRBJ2-2; tentatively, D is TRBD1 (6 bases). The V gene lost 3 bases and the J gene lost 1 base, with 12 bases spanning the gap. The germline V gene has CDR1 MGHRA and CDR2 YSYEKL. The CDR3 sequence is 16 residues long. The CDR3 protein is CASSHQPGQNTGELFF. The DNA for the CDR3 is TGCGCCAGCAGCCATCAGCCGGGACAGAACACCGGGGAGCTGTTTTTT.

The CDR3 region has the DNA TGTGCCAGCAGTTCTGTCGGGACAGGGTATCGACAGTACTTC. As protein: CASSSVGTGYRQYF. The chain joins TRBV12-3 or TRBV12-4 to TRBJ2-5, with 9 bases identical to TRBD1. This CDR3 has 14 residues. Unmatched junction bases numbered 11, after V lost 4 bases and J lost 11 bases.

The gene calls are TRBV5-6 and TRBJ2-5; D gene ambiguous. This CDR3 is built from 15 residues. Germline lookup yields CDR1 SGHDT and CDR2 YYEEEE. Trimming pared 0 bases from V and 2 bases from J, leaving 11 bases between. The CDR3 spells CASSLVTAFQETQYF. The CDR3 coding sequence is TGTGCCAGCAGCTTGGTCACGGCATTTCAAGAGACCCAGTACTTC.

The V gene is TRBV7-2, the J gene TRBJ2-5, with 10 bases that match TRBD2. With the DNA end fitting TRBJ2-7 better, the J assignment may be wrong. The V gene's germline CDR1 is SGHTA and CDR2 FQGNSA. The CDR3 contains 15 residues. The CDR3: CASSLQSGRGNEQYF. The CDR3 region has the DNA TGTGCCAGCAGCTTACAGAGCGGGAGGGGGAACGAGCAGTACTTC.